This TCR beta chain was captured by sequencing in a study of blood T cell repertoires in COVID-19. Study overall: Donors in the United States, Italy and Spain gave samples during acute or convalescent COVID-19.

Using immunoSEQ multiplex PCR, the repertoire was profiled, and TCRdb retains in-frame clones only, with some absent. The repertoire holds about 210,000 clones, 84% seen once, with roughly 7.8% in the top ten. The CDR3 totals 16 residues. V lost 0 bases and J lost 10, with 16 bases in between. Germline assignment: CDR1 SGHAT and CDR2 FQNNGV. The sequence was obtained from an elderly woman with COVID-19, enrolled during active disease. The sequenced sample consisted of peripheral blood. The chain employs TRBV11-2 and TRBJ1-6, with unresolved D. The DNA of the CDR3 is TGTGCCAGCAGCTTAGACTTGGGAGCCCGGAGATCACCCCTCCACTTT. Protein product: CASSLDLGARRSPLHF.